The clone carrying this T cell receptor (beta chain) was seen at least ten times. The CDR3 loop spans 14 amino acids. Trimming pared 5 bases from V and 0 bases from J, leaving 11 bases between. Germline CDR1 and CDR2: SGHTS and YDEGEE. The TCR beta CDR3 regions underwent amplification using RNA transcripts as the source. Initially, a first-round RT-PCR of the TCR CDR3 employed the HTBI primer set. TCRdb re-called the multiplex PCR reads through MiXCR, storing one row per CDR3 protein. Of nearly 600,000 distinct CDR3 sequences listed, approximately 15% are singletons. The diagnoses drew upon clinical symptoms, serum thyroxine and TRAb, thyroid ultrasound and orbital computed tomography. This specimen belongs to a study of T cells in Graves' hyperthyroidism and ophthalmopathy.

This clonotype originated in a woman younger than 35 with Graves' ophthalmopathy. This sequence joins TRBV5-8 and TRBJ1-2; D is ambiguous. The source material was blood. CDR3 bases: TGTGCCAGCAGGAGTATCGGGGCTAACTATGGCTACACCTTC. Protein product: CASRSIGANYGYTF.